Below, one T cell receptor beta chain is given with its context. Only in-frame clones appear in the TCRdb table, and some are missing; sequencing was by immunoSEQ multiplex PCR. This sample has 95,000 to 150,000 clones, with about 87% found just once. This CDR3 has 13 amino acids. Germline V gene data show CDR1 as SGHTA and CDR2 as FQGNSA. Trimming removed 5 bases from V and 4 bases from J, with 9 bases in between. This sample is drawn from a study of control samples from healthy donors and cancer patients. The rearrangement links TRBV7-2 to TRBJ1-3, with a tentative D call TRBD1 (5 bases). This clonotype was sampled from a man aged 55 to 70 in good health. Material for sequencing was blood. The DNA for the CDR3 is TGTGCCAGCAGCGCGGGACGGGGAAACACCATATATTTT. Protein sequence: CASSAGRGNTIYF.